This T cell receptor beta chain was recovered during a study of OX40 agonist ivuxolimab in advanced cancers. Study background: The patients got ivuxolimab, which is an agonistic anti-OX40 (CD134) antibody.

The data were produced by immunoSEQ multiplex PCR, yet TCRdb's version contains in-frame clones alone and is incomplete. The sample holds tens of thousands of clones, approximately 85% seen once. For this clone: What it binds is not known.

The CDR3 loop spans 13 amino acids. Study conclusions and caveats: Average numbers of expanded clones were greater in CD8+ T cells than in CD4+.

The timepoints at which blood was sampled were baseline, cycle 4 day 1, and cycle 7 day 1. The chain links TRBV21-1 to TRBJ2-5; TRBD1, the table's D call, lacks a check against the DNA. The J call may be mistaken, given a closer DNA end match to TRBJ2-7. TRBV21-1 is a recognized pseudogene. Source: CD4+ or CD8+ T cells sorted from blood, taken in a trial of the OX40 agonist ivuxolimab. This receptor was taken from an adult with an advanced solid tumor such as melanoma, head and neck, liver or kidney cancer. The CDR3 sequence is CAGYRVNSYEQYF. As DNA, the CDR3 is TGTGCCGGATACAGGGTCAACTCCTACGAGCAGTACTTC.